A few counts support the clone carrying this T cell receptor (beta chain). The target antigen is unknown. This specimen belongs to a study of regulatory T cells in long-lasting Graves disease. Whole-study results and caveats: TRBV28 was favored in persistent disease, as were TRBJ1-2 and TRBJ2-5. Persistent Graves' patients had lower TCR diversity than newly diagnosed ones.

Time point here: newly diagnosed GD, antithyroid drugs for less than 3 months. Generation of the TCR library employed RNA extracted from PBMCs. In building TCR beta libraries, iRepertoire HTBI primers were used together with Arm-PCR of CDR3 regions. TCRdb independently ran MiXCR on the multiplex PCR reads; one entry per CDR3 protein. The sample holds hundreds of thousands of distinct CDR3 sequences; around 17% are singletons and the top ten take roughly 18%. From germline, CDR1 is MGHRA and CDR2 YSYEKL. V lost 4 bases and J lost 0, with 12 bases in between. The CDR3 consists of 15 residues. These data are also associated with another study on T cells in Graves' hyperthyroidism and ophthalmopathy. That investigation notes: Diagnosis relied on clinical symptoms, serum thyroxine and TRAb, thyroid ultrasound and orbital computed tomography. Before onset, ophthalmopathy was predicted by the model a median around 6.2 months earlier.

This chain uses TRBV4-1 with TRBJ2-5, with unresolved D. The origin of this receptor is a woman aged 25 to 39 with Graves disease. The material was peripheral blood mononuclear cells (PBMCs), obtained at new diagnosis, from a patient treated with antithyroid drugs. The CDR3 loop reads CASSRGPGYQETQYF. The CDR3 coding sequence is TGCGCCAGCAGCCGCGGACCAGGTTACCAAGAGACCCAGTACTTC.